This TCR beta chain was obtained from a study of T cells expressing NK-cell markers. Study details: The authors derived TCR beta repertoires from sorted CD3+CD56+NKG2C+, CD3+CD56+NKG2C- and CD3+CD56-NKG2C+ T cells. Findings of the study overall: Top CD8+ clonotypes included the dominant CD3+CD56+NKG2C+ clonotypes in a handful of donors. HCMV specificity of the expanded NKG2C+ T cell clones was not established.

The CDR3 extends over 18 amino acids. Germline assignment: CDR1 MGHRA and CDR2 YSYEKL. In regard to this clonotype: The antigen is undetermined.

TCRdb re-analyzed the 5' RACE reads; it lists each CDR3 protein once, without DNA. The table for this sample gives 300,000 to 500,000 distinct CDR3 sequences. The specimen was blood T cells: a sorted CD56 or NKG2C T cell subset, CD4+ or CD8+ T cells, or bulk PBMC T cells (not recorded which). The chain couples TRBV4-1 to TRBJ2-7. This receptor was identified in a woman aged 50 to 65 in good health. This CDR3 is CASSQDPLGRSGTYEQYF.